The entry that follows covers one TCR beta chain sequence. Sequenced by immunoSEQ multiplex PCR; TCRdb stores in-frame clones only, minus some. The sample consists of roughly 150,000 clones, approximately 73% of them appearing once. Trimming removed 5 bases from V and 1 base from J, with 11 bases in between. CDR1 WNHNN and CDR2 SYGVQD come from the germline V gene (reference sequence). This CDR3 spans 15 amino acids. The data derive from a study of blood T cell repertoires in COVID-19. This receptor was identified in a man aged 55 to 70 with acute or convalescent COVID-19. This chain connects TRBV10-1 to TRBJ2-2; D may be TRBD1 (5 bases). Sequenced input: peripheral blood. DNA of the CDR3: TGCGCCAGCAGTCTCCAGGGCCGGAACACCGGGGAGCTGTTTTTT. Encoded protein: CASSLQGRNTGELFF.